The 17 T cell receptor beta chains below were found in one sample sequenced in a study of early T cells in non-severe SARS-CoV-2 infection. From the 5' RACE reads, TCRdb called clonotypes with MiXCR, one entry per CDR3 protein. The sample lists tens of thousands of distinct CDR3 sequences, 3% to 4% seen once, with roughly 3% in the top ten. Sequenced sample: whole blood. Receptor source: an adult who was a healthcare worker with PCR-confirmed SARS-CoV-2 infection or an uninfected control (not recorded which).

This clonotype was found a few times. V and J are TRBV5-1 and TRBJ2-6, with 11 positions matching TRBD1. The V gene end was trimmed by 0 bases and the J gene end by 0 bases; junction bases not matched to a gene: 11. Germline V gives CDR1 SGHRS, CDR2 YFSETQ. The CDR3 has 21 amino acids. CDR3 DNA sequence: TGCGCCAGCAGCTTGGCAGGGACAGGGGGAGGCTTCCCCTCTGGGGCCAACGTCCTGACTTTC. Its translation is CASSLAGTGGGFPSGANVLTF.

The sample holds many counts of this clonotype. The rearrangement uses TRBV20-1 and TRBJ1-6; 7 bases align to TRBD1. The CDR3 loop spans 16 amino acids. Germline V gene sequence: CDR1 DFQATT, CDR2 SNEGSKA (reference sequence). J lost 0 bases, V lost 3 bases, and 5 bases had no gene match. CDR3: CSARWTGSSYNSPLHF. In nucleotides, the CDR3 is TGCAGTGCTAGGTGGACAGGTTCCTCCTATAATTCACCCCTCCACTTT.

The table lists this clonotype with many counts. CDR3 DNA sequence: TGTGCCAGCAGCTTGCCCCTTAGCTCCTACAATGAGCAGTTCTTC. It encodes CASSLPLSSYNEQFF. V is TRBV5-6 and J is TRBJ2-1; unclear D gene. The CDR3 loop spans 15 amino acids. V shed 1 base and J shed 0 bases, with 8 bases lying between them. Germline V gene sequence: CDR1 SGHDT, CDR2 YYEEEE.

At least ten counts were recorded for this clonotype. The rearrangement links TRBV20-1 to TRBJ2-7; D could derive from TRBD1 or TRBD2 (5 bases each). The CDR3 is made up of 13 amino acids. CDR1 is DFQATT and CDR2 is SNEGSKA in the germline V gene (reference sequence). The V gene lost 5 bases and the J gene lost 3 bases, with 14 bases spanning the gap. CDR3 bases: TGCAGTGCTTATCGGGACGGCTACTACGAGCAGTACTTC. Its protein product is CSAYRDGYYEQYF.

The V and J genes are TRBV5-4 and TRBJ2-1; 11 nucleotides match TRBD2. Trimming took 3 bases from V and 2 from J; bases not matched to a gene: 4. CDR1 is SGHNT and CDR2 is YYREEE in the germline V gene (reference sequence). This CDR3 contains 16 residues. The CDR3 spells CASSSLAGGTYNEQFF. The CDR3, as DNA: TGTGCCAGCAGCTCTCTAGCGGGGGGAACCTACAATGAGCAGTTCTTC.

This clonotype has at least ten counts. The chain combines TRBV29-1 with TRBJ2-6, with 7 bases that match TRBD1. Per germline, CDR1 SQVTM and CDR2 ANQGSEA. CDR3 length: 16 residues. The DNA for the CDR3 is TGCGGGGTTCAAGGGACAGCCCAATCTGGGGCCAACGTCCTGACTTTC. The encoded protein is CGVQGTAQSGANVLTF.

The sample holds many counts of this clonotype. The chain recombines TRBV12-3 or TRBV12-4 with TRBJ2-2, with TRBD1 matching over 10 bases. The CDR3 is 14 amino acids. Germline trimming cut 6 bases from V and 6 bases from J; bases unmatched to any gene: 4. In DNA, the CDR3 is TGTGCCAGCAGGTCGGGACAGGGGCCCGGGGAGCTGTTTTTT. This codes for CASRSGQGPGELFF.

This clonotype occurred many times. The J gene is TRBJ2-3, the V gene TRBV19; 16 bases fit TRBD2. V gave up 6 bases and J gave up 4 bases; unmatched junction bases: 4. The length of the CDR3 is 16 residues. Germline V lookup: CDR1 LNHDA, CDR2 SQIVND (reference sequence). The CDR3 loop is CASRGTSGRVPDTQYF. DNA of the CDR3: TGTGCCAGTAGGGGGACTAGCGGGAGGGTGCCAGATACGCAGTATTTT.

This clonotype occurred a few times. The chain combines TRBV24-1 with TRBJ2-7, with TRBD2 identical over 10 bases. Germline CDR1 KGHDR, CDR2 SFDVKD. CDR3 size: 17 residues. V lost 4 bases and J lost 3; bases outside the gene matches: 11. The CDR3 sequence is CATSDASSGSHFYEQYF. The CDR3 DNA follows: TGTGCCACCAGTGACGCATCTAGCGGGAGTCATTTCTACGAGCAGTACTTC.

Ten or more counts support this clonotype. The V and J genes are TRBV11-2 and TRBJ2-3, with D perhaps TRBD2 (6 bases). CDR1 and CDR2 (germline): SGHAT, FQNNGV. The CDR3 runs 16 residues. V was cut by 1 base and J by 4 bases, with 15 bases left in between. The CDR3 nucleotides are TGTGCCAGCAGCTTAGTAACGGGAGTGGACGCAGATACGCAGTATTTT. As protein: CASSLVTGVDADTQYF.

This clonotype was recorded at least ten times. The junction does not match germline at one end; this may be a read error. The J gene is TRBJ2-2, the V gene TRBV7-7; D call uncertain. From germline, CDR1 is SSHAT and CDR2 FNYEAQ (reference sequence). The CDR3 runs to 13 residues. The CDR3 region is CASSESNTGELFF. The CDR3, as DNA: TGTGCTAGCAGCGAGTCGAACACCGGGGAGCTGTTTTTT.

The sample holds many counts of this clonotype. The chain links TRBV20-1 to TRBJ2-7; 7 positions agree with TRBD2. The ends lost 3 bases at V and 3 bases at J; junction bases unmatched: 5. The CDR3 consists of 13 residues. Germline assignment: CDR1 DFQATT and CDR2 SNEGSKA (reference sequence). CDR3 region: CSARLSGNYEQYF. The CDR3 region has the DNA TGCAGTGCTAGGTTGAGCGGGAACTACGAGCAGTACTTC.

The sample holds many counts of this clonotype. The V and J genes are TRBV12-3 or TRBV12-4 and TRBJ2-1, with 9 bases matching TRBD2. This CDR3 has 15 residues. The junction had 6 bases not matched to a gene; V was cut back by 5 bases and J by 4 bases. The CDR3 spells CASSTAGGPYNEQFF. The CDR3 nucleotides are TGTGCCAGCAGTACCGCGGGAGGGCCGTACAATGAGCAGTTCTTC.

This clonotype was detected ten times or more. The rearrangement joins TRBV11-2 to TRBJ2-7; 7 positions match TRBD2. V shed 4 bases and J 5 bases; nucleotides not matched to a gene: 11. CDR3 length: 15 residues. The germline V gene has CDR1 SGHAT and CDR2 FQNNGV. CDR3 DNA sequence: TGTGCCAGCAGCTATAGGACTAGTCGGTCCGACGAGCAGTACTTC. It is translated as CASSYRTSRSDEQYF.

This clonotype was found many times. V and J are TRBV6-6 and TRBJ1-5; D gene unclear. This CDR3 region has 14 residues. Germline loops: CDR1 MNHNY, CDR2 SVGAGI (reference sequence). V gave up 0 bases and J gave up 5 bases, with 8 bases separating them. The CDR3 nucleotides are TGTGCCAGCAGTTACTCGAGGGCGGATCAGCCCCAGCATTTT. This gives the protein CASSYSRADQPQHF.

This clonotype has ten or more counts. V and J are TRBV7-3 and TRBJ2-1; 9 bases fit TRBD2. The trim removed 1 base at V and 6 bases at J, leaving 7 bases unmatched. The germline gives CDR1 SGHTA, CDR2 FQGTGA. The CDR3 length is 16 residues. The CDR3 protein is CASSLIGGRASNEQFF. The CDR3 region has the DNA TGTGCCAGCAGCTTAATCGGCGGGAGGGCCTCCAATGAGCAGTTCTTC. Based on the CDR3 plus reference TRBV7-3 and TRBJ2-1, the full variable domain is GAGVSQTPSNKVTEKGKYVELRCDPISGHTALYWYRQSLGQGPEFLIYFQGTGAADDSGLPNDRFFAVRPEGSVSTLKIQRTERGDSAVYLCASSLIGGRASNEQFFGPGTRLTVL.

The chain combines TRBV2 with TRBJ2-1; the D gene is possibly TRBD2 (6 bases). This CDR3 has 12 residues. Trimming removed 6 bases at V and 10 bases at J, with 13 bases between. Germline CDR1 reads SNHLY; CDR2 reads FYNNEI. Here the CDR3 reads CASSASVREQFF. Written as DNA, the CDR3 is TGTGCCAGCAGCGCTAGCGTTAGGGAGCAGTTCTTC.